The entry below gives a single T cell receptor (beta chain) sequence along with its context. The data originate from a study of blood T cell repertoires in COVID-19. Across the study: In each case, the material was cDNA or gDNA derived from T cells, B-cell-depleted T cells, or PBMCs.

The CDR3 contains 13 residues. CDR1 is SGHNT, CDR2 YYREEE, per germline (reference sequence). The V end was cut by 4 bases, the J end by 7 bases, with 15 bases between. Original analysis: Reference gene primer amplification gave estimated nucleated cell counts. Sequencing used immunoSEQ multiplex PCR; TCRdb keeps in-frame clones, though not all of them. The V and J calls and clone size come from that table; D and trimming were worked out from the DNA. Of over 85,000 clones listed, 85% are singletons. The receptor was isolated from an elderly man with acute or convalescent COVID-19. This chain links TRBV5-4 with TRBJ2-7; tentative D call: TRBD2 (5 bases). Sequencing was carried out using peripheral blood. DNA for the CDR3: TGTGCCAGCAGCAGGAGCGGAGTGGGGGAGCAGTACTTC. Amino acids: CASSRSGVGEQYF.